What follows is one TCR beta chain and its context. No antigen is known for it. The data were produced by immunoSEQ multiplex PCR, yet TCRdb's version contains in-frame clones alone and is incomplete. In the table there are 2 million to 2.5 million clones, approximately 93% of which are singletons. The sample belongs to a study of shared clonotypes between healthy human individuals. General observations from the study: Shared clonotypes across all four donors exceeded non-shared ones in generation probability.

The V gene's germline CDR1 is SGHAT and CDR2 FQDESV (reference sequence). V gave up 3 bases and J gave up 5 bases; unmatched junction bases: 4. CDR3 length: 14 residues. The sample consisted of naive CD4+ T cells from PBMCs. Subset specified: CD45RA+ positively selected. This TCR came from a man younger than 30 in good health. Some clones in this sample may be carry-over from other donors' samples. J is TRBJ2-5 and V is TRBV11-1; TRBD1 aligns across 9 bases. The CDR3 sequence: CASSLGQGGETQYF. In DNA form, the CDR3 reads TGTGCCAGCAGCTTGGGACAGGGAGGGGAGACCCAGTACTTC.